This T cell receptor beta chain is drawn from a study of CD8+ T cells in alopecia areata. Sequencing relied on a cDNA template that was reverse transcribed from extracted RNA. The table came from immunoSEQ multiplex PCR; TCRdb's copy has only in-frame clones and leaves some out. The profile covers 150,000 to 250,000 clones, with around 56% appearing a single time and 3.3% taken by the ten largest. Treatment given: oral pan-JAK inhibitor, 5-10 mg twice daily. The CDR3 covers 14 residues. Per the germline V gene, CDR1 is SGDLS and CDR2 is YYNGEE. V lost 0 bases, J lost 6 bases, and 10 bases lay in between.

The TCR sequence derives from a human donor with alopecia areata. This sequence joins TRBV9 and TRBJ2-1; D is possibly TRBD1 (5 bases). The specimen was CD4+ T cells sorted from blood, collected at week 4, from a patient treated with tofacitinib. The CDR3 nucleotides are TGTGCCAGCAGCGTAGCTCCCCAGGGCAATGAGCAGTTCTTC. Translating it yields CASSVAPQGNEQFF.